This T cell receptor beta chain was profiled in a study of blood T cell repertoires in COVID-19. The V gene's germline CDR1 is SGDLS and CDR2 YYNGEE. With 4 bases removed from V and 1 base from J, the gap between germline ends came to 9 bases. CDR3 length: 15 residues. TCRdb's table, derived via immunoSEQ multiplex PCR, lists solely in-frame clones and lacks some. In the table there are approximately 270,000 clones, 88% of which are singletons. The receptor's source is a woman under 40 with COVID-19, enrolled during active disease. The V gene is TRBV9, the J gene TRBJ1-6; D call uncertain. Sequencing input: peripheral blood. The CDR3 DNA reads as TGTGCCAGCAGCCGAGGGAGGTCCTATAATTCACCCCTCCACTTT. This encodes CASSRGRSYNSPLHF.